Below, 27 T cell receptor beta chains from the same sample are listed, as sequenced in a study of cytomegalovirus exposure and HLA in healthy donors listed by TCRdb under 2017. The library was obtained by the immunoSEQ multiplex PCR assay. A mixture of 60 forward primers for TCR Vbeta segments and 13 reverse primers for TCR Jbeta segments was used in the multiplex PCR. TCRdb re-hosts the immuneACCESS table, in-frame sequences only. Its copies lack some clones; in the studies checked, an unresolved V gene accounts for under half of them, and the cause for the rest is not known. This sample comprises under 200,000 clones, approximately 82% of them detected only once. 1.7% of the sample goes to the ten largest clones. The sequencing sample was made of PBMCs. Every receptor here comes from a woman aged 18-35 years in good health and CMV-seronegative.

This rearrangement joins TRBV7-6 to TRBJ2-5, with D hard to call. The V and J ends lost 1 base and 1 base respectively, with 7 bases between them. Germline V gives CDR1 SGHVS, CDR2 FNYEAQ. The CDR3 is 14 residues long. The CDR3 nucleotides read TGTGCCAGCAGCTTAGATGGCTTCCAAGAGACCCAGTACTTC. It codes for CASSLDGFQETQYF. Variable domain in full (rest from reference TRBV7-6 and TRBJ2-5): GAGVSQSPRYKVTKRGQDVALRCDPISGHVSLYWYRQALGQGPEFLTYFNYEAQQDKSGLPNDRFSAERPEGSISTLTIQRTEQRDSAMYRCASSLDGFQETQYFGPGTRLLVL.

This clone was picked up many times. The V call is TRBV7-2, the J call TRBJ1-2; 11 positions agree with TRBD1. V lost 5 bases to trimming and J lost 5 bases; unmatched junction nucleotides: 10. Germline V gives CDR1 SGHTA, CDR2 FQGNSA. The CDR3 length is 16 residues. In DNA, the CDR3 is TGTGCCAGCAGCGGCGGACAGGGGGCCCTCTTATATGGCTACACCTTC. Translation: CASSGGQGALLYGYTF.

The CDR3 DNA reads as TGTGCCAGCAGCCGCGGGACTCTCCAAGAGACCCAGTACTTC. Translated, it gives CASSRGTLQETQYF. This chain links TRBV7-6 with TRBJ2-5, with D tentatively TRBD2 (6 bases). V dropped 5 bases and J dropped 1 base, with 11 bases sitting between them. The CDR3 extends over 14 amino acids. Germline lookup yields CDR1 SGHVS and CDR2 FNYEAQ. The whole variable domain, remainder taken from reference TRBV7-6 and TRBJ2-5, is GAGVSQSPRYKVTKRGQDVALRCDPISGHVSLYWYRQALGQGPEFLTYFNYEAQQDKSGLPNDRFSAERPEGSISTLTIQRTEQRDSAMYRCASSRGTLQETQYFGPGTRLLVL.

The V call is TRBV19, the J call TRBJ2-7; maybe TRBD2 (5 bases). Trimming pared 1 base from V and 3 bases from J, leaving 13 bases between. The CDR3 totals 15 residues. Germline lookup yields CDR1 LNHDA and CDR2 SQIVND (reference sequence). Here the CDR3 reads CASSIGAAALYEQYF. The CDR3, as DNA: TGTGCCAGTAGTATAGGGGCAGCGGCACTCTACGAGCAGTACTTC.

This chain uses TRBV19 with TRBJ2-1; 7 bases line up with TRBD1. CDR1 LNHDA and CDR2 SQIVND come from the germline V gene (reference sequence). V trimming: 5 bases; J trimming: 3 bases; junction bases outside the gene matches: 7. This CDR3 has 15 amino acids. In nucleotides, the CDR3 is TGTGCCAGTAGTGCGACAGGGACGCTCTACAATGAGCAGTTCTTC. This codes for CASSATGTLYNEQFF. Complete variable domain (other parts from reference TRBV19 and TRBJ2-1): DGGITQSPKYLFRKEGQNVTLSCEQNLNHDAMYWYRQDPGQGLRLIYYSQIVNDFQKGDIAEGYSVSREKKESFPLTVTSAQKNPTAFYLCASSATGTLYNEQFFGPGTRLTVL.

This clone was seen a handful of times. The genes are TRBV2 and TRBJ2-7; 14 nucleotides match TRBD2. Germline lookup yields CDR1 SNHLY and CDR2 FYNNEI. With V trimmed by 7 bases and J by 4 bases, 12 bases remained unmatched. The CDR3 consists of 17 residues. CDR3 DNA: TGTGCCAGCATCGGGTGGACTAGCGGGAGGATTTCATACGAGCAGTACGTC. This sequence encodes CASIGWTSGRISYEQYV.

A word on this clone: The same CDR3 is also encoded by other DNA sequences in this sample. The gene calls are TRBV27 and TRBJ1-2; D possibly corresponds to TRBD1 (6 bases). Trimming took 3 bases from V and 0 from J, leaving 8 bases between them. Germline V gives CDR1 MNHEY, CDR2 SMNVEV (reference sequence). This CDR3 has 14 residues. Here the CDR3 DNA reads TGTGCCAGCAGTTTTGGGGGCGCTAACTATGGCTACACCTTC. Its protein is CASSFGGANYGYTF.

This chain connects TRBV7-9 to TRBJ2-1; 10 nucleotides align to TRBD1. The V gene's germline CDR1 is SEHNR and CDR2 FQNEAQ (reference sequence). V lost 7 bases, J lost 10 bases, and 16 bases stayed unmatched. The CDR3 extends over 16 amino acids. CDR3 loop: CASTLRTGTGALEQFF. The CDR3 nucleotides read TGTGCCAGCACCCTAAGGACCGGGACAGGGGCTTTGGAGCAGTTCTTC.

This clone has more than one count but fewer than ten. The genes are TRBV9 and TRBJ1-3, with D perhaps matching TRBD1 (5 bases). The ends were cut back, 4 bases at V and 4 bases at J, with 12 bases in the middle. Germline CDR1 and CDR2: SGDLS and YYNGEE. The CDR3 totals 14 residues. CDR3 DNA: TGTGCCAGCAGCCCGTCGACAGAGGGAAACACCATATATTTT. Translated: CASSPSTEGNTIYF. The whole variable domain, filled in from reference TRBV9 and TRBJ1-3, reads DSGVTQTPKHLITATGQRVTLRCSPRSGDLSVYWYQQSLDQGLQFLIQYYNGEERAKGNILERFSAQQFPDLHSELNLSSLELGDSALYFCASSPSTEGNTIYFGEGSWLTVV.

This clone was seen just once. V and J are TRBV7-8 and TRBJ2-7, with D perhaps matching TRBD2 (5 bases). V lost 7 bases, J lost 6 bases, and 16 bases lay in between. The CDR3 length is 13 residues. CDR1 and CDR2 (germline): SGHVS, FQNEAQ. CDR3 in amino acids: CASKREGTSEQYF. CDR3 coding DNA: TGTGCCAGCAAGAGGGAAGGTACCAGCGAGCAGTACTTC.

The CDR3 nucleotides are TGTGCCAGCAGCCTTACAGGGGGTCCATATCAGCCCCAGCATTTT. It translates to CASSLTGGPYQPQHF. The chain combines TRBV28 with TRBJ1-5, with 8 nucleotides matching TRBD1. There are 15 residues in the CDR3. CDR1 MDHEN and CDR2 SYDVKM come from the germline V gene. V dropped 6 bases and J dropped 5; count of bases not matched to a gene: 9.

The gene calls are TRBV28 and TRBJ1-5; 7 bases are shared with TRBD1. The CDR3 is made up of 17 amino acids. Trimming at V came to 3 bases and at J to 1 base, leaving 9 bases not matched to a gene. The V gene's germline CDR1 is MDHEN and CDR2 SYDVKM. In DNA form, the CDR3 reads TGTGCCAGCAGTTTGCTGACAGGGAGTACGAGCAATCAGCCCCAGCATTTT. Protein product: CASSLLTGSTSNQPQHF.

The J gene is TRBJ1-2, the V gene TRBV6-5; no clear D. Trimming took off 6 bases at V and 4 bases at J, with 12 bases between the two ends. Germline CDR1 is MNHEY and CDR2 is SVGAGI. This CDR3 has 13 residues. The CDR3 nucleotides are TGTGCCAGCAGATTAAATCAGGTCTATGGCTACACCTTC. Translation gives CASRLNQVYGYTF.

The chain recombines TRBV7-6 with TRBJ2-3; maybe TRBD2 (5 bases). Trimming pared 5 bases from V and 0 bases from J, leaving 12 bases between. There are 15 residues in the CDR3. Germline V gene lookup returns CDR1 SGHVS and CDR2 FNYEAQ. In DNA, the CDR3 is TGTGCCAGCAGCCCGAGGACGGGGAGCACAGATACGCAGTATTTT. This sequence encodes CASSPRTGSTDTQYF.

The chain links TRBV10-3 to TRBJ2-1, with 8 nucleotides matching TRBD2. The CDR3 spans 13 residues. The V gene end was trimmed by 8 bases and the J gene end by 7 bases; junction bases not matched to a gene: 7. Germline V gene data show CDR1 as ENHRY and CDR2 as SYGVKD. This chain's CDR3 is CAIGAGGGNEQFF. The CDR3 DNA reads TGTGCCATCGGGGCGGGAGGTGGAAATGAGCAGTTCTTC.

V and J are TRBV6-6 and TRBJ1-2; 9 bases are shared with TRBD1. The CDR3 spans 15 residues. Germline V gives CDR1 MNHNY, CDR2 SVGAGI (reference sequence). The trim removed 2 bases at V and 4 bases at J, leaving 5 bases unmatched. The CDR3 loop is CASSYEGTGPYGYTF. The CDR3 DNA reads as TGTGCCAGCAGTTACGAGGGGACAGGGCCCTATGGCTACACCTTC.

The chain couples TRBV4-3 to TRBJ1-6; no definite D call. Germline assignment: CDR1 LGHNA and CDR2 YSLEER. CDR3 length equals 16 residues. Trimming removed 2 bases from V and 9 bases from J, with 17 bases in between. Written as DNA, the CDR3 is TGCGCCAGCAGCCAATCTCTTAGAAGTGTTGGTTCACCCCTCCACTTT. Encoded protein: CASSQSLRSVGSPLHF.

V gene TRBV7-2 combines with J gene TRBJ1-2, with D unclear. Between the trimmed V and J ends, which lost 5 bases and 2 bases, there was a span of 12 bases. This CDR3 has 14 residues. The germline V gene encodes CDR1 SGHTA and CDR2 FQGNSA. Written as DNA, the CDR3 is TGTGCCAGCAGCCCTTATGGCAACAACTATGGCTACACCTTC. Its protein product is CASSPYGNNYGYTF.

Worth noting for this clone: A junction end diverges from the germline sequence, so it may reflect a read error. This rearrangement joins TRBV7-9 to TRBJ2-7, with D possibly matching TRBD2 (5 bases). The CDR3 loop spans 14 amino acids. Germline loops: CDR1 SEHNR, CDR2 FQNEAQ (reference sequence). The CDR3, as DNA: TGTTCCAGCAGCTTAAATCGACGGGATGACGAGCAGTACTTC. This encodes CSSSLNRRDDEQYF.

The chain carries TRBV14 and TRBJ2-7; no definite D call. Germline values: CDR1 SGHDN, CDR2 FVKESK. V lost 0 bases to trimming and J lost 0 bases, with 3 bases between them. CDR3 length equals 13 residues. The CDR3 protein is CASSQDSSYEQYV. The CDR3, as DNA: TGTGCCAGCAGCCAAGATAGCTCCTACGAGCAGTACGTC.

CDR3 sequence: CASSLAGVGQNTEAFF. Written as DNA, the CDR3 is TGTGCCAGCAGCTTAGCCGGGGTTGGGCAGAACACTGAAGCTTTCTTT. The chain recombines TRBV7-8 with TRBJ1-1, with D unresolved. The germline V gene encodes CDR1 SGHVS and CDR2 FQNEAQ. This CDR3 comprises 16 residues. Trimming pared 0 bases from V and 1 base from J, leaving 12 bases between.

This chain connects TRBV19 to TRBJ1-2; D not resolved. Germline CDR1 reads LNHDA; CDR2 reads SQIVND (reference sequence). The CDR3 runs to 13 residues. The V end was cut by 10 bases, the J end by 2 bases, with 14 bases between. The CDR3 DNA reads TGTGCCATCGCTGACCCCAGGAACTATGGCTACACCTTC. Residues: CAIADPRNYGYTF.

The J gene is TRBJ1-5, the V gene TRBV19; no clear D. V was clipped by 1 base and J by 2 bases, with 6 bases between them. The germline gives CDR1 LNHDA, CDR2 SQIVND (reference sequence). The CDR3 extends over 14 amino acids. The CDR3 protein is CASSIVAGNQPQHF. For the CDR3, the DNA is TGTGCCAGTAGTATAGTCGCGGGCAATCAGCCCCAGCATTTT.

The V gene is TRBV28, the J gene TRBJ1-5, with D hard to call. This CDR3 region has 15 residues. Germline assignment: CDR1 MDHEN and CDR2 SYDVKM. V lost 3 bases, J lost 0 bases, and 9 bases lay in between. The CDR3 sequence: CASSFVSDSNQPQHF. CDR3 nucleotides: TGTGCCAGCAGTTTTGTCTCAGATAGCAATCAGCCCCAGCATTTT.

The rearrangement links TRBV7-9 to TRBJ2-2; 9 bases are a match to TRBD1. Germline lookup yields CDR1 SEHNR and CDR2 FQNEAQ (reference sequence). The CDR3 is 15 residues long. With 5 bases clipped from V and 4 bases from J, the junction kept 5 bases outside the gene matches. The DNA of the CDR3 is TGTGCCAGCAGCCCCGACAGGGGGGTCACCGGGGAGCTGTTTTTT. This translates into CASSPDRGVTGELFF.

The chain employs TRBV28 and TRBJ1-5; the match to TRBD1 covers 10 bases. Germline trimming cut 2 bases from V and 6 bases from J; bases unmatched to any gene: 10. CDR3 length equals 17 residues. Germline assignment: CDR1 MDHEN and CDR2 SYDVKM. CDR3 coding DNA: TGTGCCAGCAGTTTAAGGAGCTGGGACAGGGGTGGTCAGCCCCAGCATTTT. Its protein product is CASSLRSWDRGGQPQHF.

V gene TRBV9 combines with J gene TRBJ2-2; TRBD2 matches at 9 bases. CDR1 is SGDLS, CDR2 YYNGEE, per germline. J lost 6 bases, V lost 1 base, and 7 bases had no gene match. CDR3 length: 16 amino acids. The CDR3 protein is CASSVNSGSVAGELFF. The CDR3, as DNA: TGTGCCAGCAGCGTAAATAGCGGGAGTGTGGCCGGGGAGCTGTTTTTT.